The 20 T cell receptor beta chains reported below all come from one sample, sequenced in a study of T-cell reconstitution after alpha-beta-depleted transplantation in children. TCRbeta library construction was performed incorporating unique molecular identifiers. MiXCR was run by TCRdb on the PCR reads, yielding one entry per CDR3 protein. The data hold 700,000 or so distinct CDR3 sequences, with around 12% observed a single time. The specimen comprised PBMCs, sampled before TCRalphabeta/CD19-depleted stem cell transplant. These receptors came from a girl aged 2 to 10 with congenital amegakaryocytic thrombocytopenia, due to receive a stem cell transplant.

This clonotype was counted ten times or more. The gene calls are TRBV11-2 and TRBJ2-2, with 7 nucleotides matching TRBD2. The V gene end was trimmed by 2 bases and the J gene end by 1 base; junction bases not matched to a gene: 4. The CDR3 length is 16 residues. Germline CDR1 SGHAT, CDR2 FQNNGV. In nucleotides, the CDR3 is TGTGCCAGCAGCTTATATCCGGGAGGGAACACCGGGGAGCTGTTTTTT. This translates into CASSLYPGGNTGELFF.

V usage is TRBV5-1 and J usage is TRBJ2-4; TRBD1 matches 7 bases. The CDR3 spans 15 residues. V trimming: 1 base; J trimming: 5 bases; junction bases outside the gene matches: 6. Germline loops: CDR1 SGHRS, CDR2 YFSETQ. The CDR3 nucleotides are TGCGCCAGCAGCTTGTGGGGACAGAAGGAAAACATTCAGTACTTC. It specifies CASSLWGQKENIQYF.

The chain carries TRBV5-4 and TRBJ2-5; TRBD1 matches 9 bases. The trim removed 4 bases at V and 0 bases at J, leaving 4 bases unmatched. The CDR3 is made up of 15 amino acids. CDR1 SGHNT and CDR2 YYREEE come from the germline V gene (reference sequence). The CDR3 bases are TGTGCCAGCAGCCTGACAGGGGGTTACCAAGAGACCCAGTACTTC. Protein: CASSLTGGYQETQYF. The full variable domain, its missing parts supplied by reference TRBV5-4 and TRBJ2-5, is ETGVTQSPTHLIKTRGQQVTLRCSSQSGHNTVSWYQQALGQGPQFIFQYYREEENGRGNFPPRFSGLQFPNYSSELNVNALELDDSALYLCASSLTGGYQETQYFGPGTRLLVL.

The rearrangement links TRBV20-1 to TRBJ2-1; 16 nucleotides agree with TRBD2. J gave up 9 bases and V 0 bases, and 14 bases lay outside the gene matches. The CDR3 loop spans 19 amino acids. Per germline, CDR1 DFQATT and CDR2 SNEGSKA (reference sequence). The CDR3 region has the DNA TGCAGTGCTAGAGACCCGGGACTAGCGGGAGGGAGAAGACCATCTGAGCAGTTCTTC. Amino acid sequence: CSARDPGLAGGRRPSEQFF.

This clonotype has just a few counts. The rearrangement links TRBV6-4 to TRBJ1-2, with D tentatively TRBD1 (5 bases). Germline-derived CDR1 and CDR2 are MRHNA and SNTAGT. The length of the CDR3 is 15 residues. Trimming left V 2 bases short and J 4 bases short, with 14 bases between. The CDR3 DNA is TGTGCCAGCAGTGACACGAGGGGAGAATTCTATGGCTACACCTTC. Translation gives CASSDTRGEFYGYTF.

As to this clonotype: Since a much larger clone is just one base distant, this may be a read error. CDR3 residues: CSAKSISYEQHF. In DNA, the CDR3 is TGCAGTGCGAAATCCATATCCTACGAGCAGCACTTC. The chain has TRBV20-1 and TRBJ2-7; D is uncertain. Germline V gene data show CDR1 as DFQATT and CDR2 as SNEGSKA (reference sequence). The CDR3 extends over 12 amino acids.

V gene TRBV7-9 combines with J gene TRBJ2-7, with a weak D call TRBD1 (6 bases). The CDR3 covers 15 residues. The V and J ends lost 4 bases and 3 bases respectively, with 16 bases between them. Per germline, CDR1 SEHNR and CDR2 FQNEAQ (reference sequence). CDR3 protein: CASSSIAAGVYEQYF. CDR3 nucleotide sequence: TGTGCCAGCAGCTCTATCGCAGCAGGGGTCTACGAGCAGTACTTC.

This chain connects TRBV7-8 to TRBJ2-1, with D unresolved. CDR3 length equals 11 residues. The germline V gene encodes CDR1 SGHVS and CDR2 FQNEAQ. V lost 1 base and J 10 bases, leaving 5 bases between the germline ends. The CDR3 loop reads CASSLGWEQFF. In nucleotides, the CDR3 is TGTGCCAGCAGCTTAGGGTGGGAGCAGTTCTTC.

The chain has TRBV20-1 and TRBJ2-3, with 14 bases identical to TRBD2. This CDR3 is built from 18 residues. Losses at the gene ends were 1 base for V and 2 bases for J; bases not matched to a gene: 8. Germline CDR1 and CDR2: DFQATT and SNEGSKA (reference sequence). CDR3 residues: CSARADPGLAGDTDTQYF. DNA for the CDR3: TGCAGTGCTAGAGCCGACCCGGGACTAGCGGGGGACACAGATACGCAGTATTTT.

The table lists this clonotype with a few counts. The chain carries TRBV28 and TRBJ1-5; no definite D call. Germline V gene data show CDR1 as MDHEN and CDR2 as SYDVKM. CDR3 length: 13 amino acids. The V end lost 4 bases, the J end lost 4 bases, and 8 bases lay between the germline ends. The CDR3 region is CASSSSFNQPQHF. The DNA of the CDR3 is TGTGCCAGCAGTTCCAGTTTTAATCAGCCCCAGCATTTT.

In this sample, this clonotype turned up many times. An end of the junction does not agree with germline; a read error may underlie this. The chain is built from TRBV5-1 and TRBJ2-1, with D uncertain. The germline V gene has CDR1 SGHRS and CDR2 YFSETQ. CDR3 length: 13 amino acids. The CDR3 DNA follows: TGTGCCAGCAGCTTAGAGGTAAACAATGAGCAGTTCTTC. This translates into CASSLEVNNEQFF.

This clonotype came up a few times. The chain employs TRBV11-3 and TRBJ2-3; tentatively, D is TRBD1 (5 bases). This CDR3 has 14 residues. Trimming stripped 3 bases from V and 5 bases from J, with 12 bases between. Germline V gives CDR1 SGHNT, CDR2 YENEEA. The CDR3 region is CASSFQGEEDTQYF. The CDR3 DNA sequence: TGTGCCAGCAGCTTCCAGGGCGAAGAAGATACGCAGTATTTT.

This clonotype occurred many times. The chain recombines TRBV20-1 with TRBJ2-3, with 7 bases lining up with TRBD2. There are 14 residues in the CDR3. V shed 3 bases and J 6 bases; nucleotides not matched to a gene: 9. CDR1 is DFQATT, CDR2 SNEGSKA, per germline (reference sequence). This CDR3 reads CSASVAGDKDTQYF. The CDR3 nucleotides are TGCAGTGCTAGTGTTGCGGGAGATAAGGATACGCAGTATTTT.

At least ten counts were recorded for this clonotype. The rearrangement uses TRBV24-1 and TRBJ2-3, with TRBD2 identical over 8 bases. CDR1 is KGHDR and CDR2 is SFDVKD in the germline V gene. Trimming cost V 3 bases and J 4 bases; bases outside gene matches: 8. The length of the CDR3 is 16 residues. CDR3 region: CATSDPGLAGADTQYF. The CDR3 DNA sequence: TGTGCCACCAGTGATCCCGGACTAGCTGGTGCAGATACGCAGTATTTT.

This clonotype has ten or more counts. The chain carries TRBV18 and TRBJ2-7; no definite D call. The CDR3 totals 14 residues. CDR1 is KGHSH, CDR2 LQKENI, per germline. The V end was cut by 0 bases, the J end by 2 bases, with 8 bases between. The CDR3 spells CASSPPGGAYEQYF. The DNA of the CDR3 is TGTGCCAGCTCACCACCGGGCGGCGCCTACGAGCAGTACTTC.

This clonotype was found many times. The chain employs TRBV11-2 and TRBJ2-1, with TRBD2 identical over 8 bases. The CDR3 extends over 16 amino acids. The junction had 11 bases not matched to a gene; V was cut back by 4 bases and J by 6 bases. Germline CDR1 SGHAT, CDR2 FQNNGV. As DNA, the CDR3 is TGTGCCAGCAGCTCGTTAAAGGCGGGAGGAGGCAATGAGCAGTTCTTC. This codes for CASSSLKAGGGNEQFF.

There are a few counts of this clonotype. The chain combines TRBV6-1 with TRBJ1-2, with 7 positions matching TRBD1. The trim removed 6 bases at V and 7 bases at J, leaving 8 bases unmatched. Germline V gene data show CDR1 as MNHNS and CDR2 as SASEGT. The CDR3 has 13 residues. The CDR3 reads CASSDREVAGYTF. For the CDR3, the DNA is TGTGCCAGCAGCGACAGGGAGGTCGCTGGCTACACCTTC.

This clonotype showed up many times. The V and J genes are TRBV29-1 and TRBJ2-1; TRBD2 matches 14 bases. The CDR3 contains 15 residues. Germline V CDR1 and CDR2: SQVTM, ANQGSEA. After removal of 8 bases from V and 9 bases from J, the junction contained 12 bases not matched to a gene. The DNA for the CDR3 is TGCAGCTTACCATCCGGGACTAGCGGGAGAGGTGAGCAGTTCTTC. Translation: CSLPSGTSGRGEQFF.

This clonotype was seen many times. The V call is TRBV29-1, the J call TRBJ2-4, with 10 bases fitting TRBD2. Germline V lookup: CDR1 SQVTM, CDR2 ANQGSEA. The V gene end was trimmed by 7 bases and the J gene end by 0 bases; junction bases not matched to a gene: 12. The CDR3 extends over 17 amino acids. The CDR3 is CSARTSGPLSAKNIQYF. The CDR3 DNA reads TGCAGCGCACGGACTAGCGGCCCCCTTTCAGCCAAAAACATTCAGTACTTC. Full variable domain (missing parts from reference TRBV29-1 and TRBJ2-4): SAVISQKPSRDICQRGTSLTIQCQVDSQVTMMFWYRQQPGQSLTLIATANQGSEATYESGFVIDKFPISRPNLTFSTLTVSNMSPEDSSIYLCSARTSGPLSAKNIQYFGAGTRLSVL.

This clonotype occurred many times. V usage is TRBV12-3 or TRBV12-4 and J usage is TRBJ2-1; TRBD2 matches 12 bases. V was clipped by 6 bases and J by 6 bases; unmatched bases: 6. The CDR3 has 15 residues. The CDR3 protein is CASRAGLAGINEQFF. CDR3 DNA: TGTGCCAGCAGGGCGGGACTAGCGGGTATCAATGAGCAGTTCTTC.